Following are 10 T cell receptor beta chains from one sample sequenced in a study of shared clonotypes between healthy human individuals. Method: immunoSEQ multiplex PCR; TCRdb's copy keeps in-frame clones and lacks some. In the table there are around 2.1 million clones, 90% to 95% of which are singletons. CD45RO-negative, CCR7-selected cells formed the naive CD8 fraction, which excluded terminally differentiated effector memory CD45RA+ cells. The sample taken for sequencing was naive CD8+ T cells from PBMCs. The receptors were sampled from a man in his late teens or twenties in good health. Some clones in this sample may be carry-over from other donors' samples.

V usage is TRBV27 and J usage is TRBJ1-2; TRBD1 aligns across 7 bases. J gave up 6 bases and V 7 bases, and 8 bases lay outside the gene matches. The V gene's germline CDR1 is MNHEY and CDR2 SMNVEV (reference sequence). This CDR3 contains 13 residues. This CDR3 reads CASNPRGGDGYTF. The CDR3 region has the DNA TGTGCCAGCAACCCTCGAGGGGGCGATGGCTACACCTTC.

The chain has TRBV5-1 and TRBJ2-1; the match to TRBD2 covers 7 bases. The CDR3 totals 15 residues. The V segment lost 0 bases and the J segment 3 bases; nucleotides outside the gene matches: 3. Germline values: CDR1 SGHRS, CDR2 YFSETQ. This chain's CDR3 is CASSLVAGDYNEQFF. The CDR3 DNA is TGCGCCAGCAGCTTGGTGGCGGGAGACTACAATGAGCAGTTCTTC.

This chain links TRBV5-1 with TRBJ1-2; perhaps TRBD1 as D (5 bases). This CDR3 has 15 residues. Germline CDR1 SGHRS, CDR2 YFSETQ. V was clipped by 0 bases and J by 3 bases, with 12 bases between them. The CDR3 nucleotides read TGCGCCAGCAGCTTGGTTCAGGGTTGGGACTATGGCTACACCTTC. Amino acid sequence: CASSLVQGWDYGYTF. Combining the CDR3 with reference TRBV5-1 and TRBJ1-2 gives the whole variable domain KAGVTQTPRYLIKTRGQQVTLSCSPISGHRSVSWYQQTPGQGLQFLFEYFSETQRNKGNFPGRFSGRQFSNSRSEMNVSTLELGDSALYLCASSLVQGWDYGYTFGSGTRLTVV.

The rearrangement uses TRBV10-1 and TRBJ1-1, with 7 bases that match TRBD1. CDR1 and CDR2 from the germline V gene are WNHNN and SYGVQD (reference sequence). The V segment lost 4 bases and the J segment 0 bases; nucleotides outside the gene matches: 2. This CDR3 is 14 amino acids long. The CDR3 DNA follows: TGCGCCAGCAGTGCGACAGGGTTGAACACTGAAGCTTTCTTT. This gives the protein CASSATGLNTEAFF.

About this clone: This sample also contains other DNA sequences that code for the same CDR3. CDR3 DNA sequence: TGTGCCAGCAGTTTAAGGACAGGGGGCAATGAGCAGTTCTTC. This translates into CASSLRTGGNEQFF. The chain uses TRBV27 and TRBJ2-1, with 10 bases matching TRBD1. The V segment lost 2 bases and the J segment 6 bases; nucleotides outside the gene matches: 1. CDR3 size: 14 residues. The germline V gene encodes CDR1 MNHEY and CDR2 SMNVEV (reference sequence).

J is TRBJ1-2 and V is TRBV27; D unclear. Germline V gene lookup returns CDR1 MNHEY and CDR2 SMNVEV (reference sequence). Between the trimmed V and J ends, which lost 3 bases and 7 bases, there was a span of 21 bases. This CDR3 has 16 amino acids. The CDR3 nucleotides are TGTGCCAGCAGTTTGTTTATTGACAATACCCTGGGTGGCTACACCTTC. This codes for CASSLFIDNTLGGYTF.

This rearrangement joins TRBV10-2 to TRBJ2-4; TRBD1 or TRBD2 may be the D gene (5 bases each). The V end lost 2 bases, the J end lost 0 bases, and 8 bases lay between the germline ends. CDR3 length equals 15 residues. The germline gives CDR1 WSHSY, CDR2 SAAADI. The CDR3 loop is CASSERGLAKNIQYF. The CDR3 nucleotides are TGCGCCAGCAGTGAGCGGGGCCTAGCCAAAAACATTCAGTACTTC.

This chain joins TRBV4-1 and TRBJ2-1; 14 bases are shared with TRBD2. The germline V gene has CDR1 MGHRA and CDR2 YSYEKL. The CDR3 spans 16 residues. Unmatched junction bases numbered 6, after V lost 3 bases and J lost 8 bases. The CDR3 sequence: CASSHGTSGSSDEQFF. In nucleotides, the CDR3 is TGCGCCAGCAGCCACGGGACTAGCGGGAGTTCCGATGAGCAGTTCTTC.

The chain employs TRBV28 and TRBJ2-3; D is undetermined. CDR1 is MDHEN and CDR2 is SYDVKM in the germline V gene. The V end lost 5 bases, the J end lost 5 bases, and 8 bases lay between the germline ends. This CDR3 region has 12 residues. The DNA of the CDR3 is TGTGCCAGCAGTAGGGTAGGAGATACGCAGTATTTT. Its translation is CASSRVGDTQYF.

The chain links TRBV9 to TRBJ2-1; a weak D match, TRBD1 (5 bases). V was pared by 1 base and J by 4 bases, with 9 bases between. The CDR3 runs to 14 residues. The germline V gene encodes CDR1 SGDLS and CDR2 YYNGEE. CDR3 in DNA: TGTGCCAGCAGCGTAATTGGGGCTTACAATGAGCAGTTCTTC. This translates into CASSVIGAYNEQFF.